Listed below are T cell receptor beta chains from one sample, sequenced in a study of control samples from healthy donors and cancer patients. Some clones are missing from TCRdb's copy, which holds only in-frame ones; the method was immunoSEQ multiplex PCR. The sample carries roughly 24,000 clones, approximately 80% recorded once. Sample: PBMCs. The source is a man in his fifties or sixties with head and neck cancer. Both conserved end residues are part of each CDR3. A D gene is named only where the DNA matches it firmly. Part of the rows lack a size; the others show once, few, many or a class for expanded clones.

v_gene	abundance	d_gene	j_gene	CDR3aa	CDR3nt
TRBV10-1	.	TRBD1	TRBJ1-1	CASSDRGFHLNTEAFF	TGCGCCAGCAGTGACAGGGGGTTTCACCTGAACACTGAAGCTTTCTTT
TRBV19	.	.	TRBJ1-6	CASSLSRGSPLHF	TGTGCCAGTAGCCTCAGTCGTGGTTCACCCCTCCACTTT
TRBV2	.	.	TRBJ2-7	CASNRPERYEQYF	TGTGCCAGCAACCGCCCCGAGCGATACGAGCAGTACTTC
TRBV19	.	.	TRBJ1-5	CASTNRGNQPQHF	TGTGCCAGTACGAATCGAGGAAATCAGCCCCAGCATTTT
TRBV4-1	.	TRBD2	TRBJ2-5	CASSQGGGRGETQYF	TGCGCCAGCAGCCAAGGAGGCGGGAGGGGAGAGACCCAGTACTTC
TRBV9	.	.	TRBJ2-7	CASSVVGSSYEQYF	TGTGCCAGCAGCGTCGTAGGCAGCTCCTACGAGCAGTACTTC
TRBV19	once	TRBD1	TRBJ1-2	CASSIGTADGYTF	TGTGCCAGTAGTATTGGGACAGCCGATGGCTACACCTTC
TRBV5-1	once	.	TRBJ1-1	CASSLAGDTEAFF	TGCGCCAGCAGCTTGGCAGGGGACACTGAAGCTTTCTTT
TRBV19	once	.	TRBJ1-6	CASMGRDNSPLHF	TGTGCCAGTATGGGACGCGATAATTCACCCCTCCACTTT
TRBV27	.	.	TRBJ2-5	CASRAEGTPGTQYF	TGTGCCAGCAGGGCCGAAGGGACGCCGGGGACCCAGTACTTC
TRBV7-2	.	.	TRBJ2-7	CASSSSPGRSYEQYF	TGTGCCAGCAGCTCTAGCCCAGGGAGATCTTACGAGCAGTACTTC
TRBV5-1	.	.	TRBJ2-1	CASSFSGRGGDEQFF	TGCGCCAGCAGCTTTTCAGGCAGGGGAGGCGATGAGCAGTTCTTC
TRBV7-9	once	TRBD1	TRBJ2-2	CASSSGTGNTGELFF	TGTGCCAGCAGCTCCGGGACAGGGAACACCGGGGAGCTGTTTTTT
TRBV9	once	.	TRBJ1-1	CASRRGMNTEAFF	TGTGCCAGCAGGAGGGGTATGAACACTGAAGCTTTCTTT
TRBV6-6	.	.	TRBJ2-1	CASSYPGLRTYNEQFF	TGTGCCAGCAGTTATCCGGGACTTCGAACCTACAATGAGCAGTTCTTC
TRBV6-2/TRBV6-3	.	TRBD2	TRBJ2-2	CASSAGLAGGRHTGELFF	TGTGCCAGCAGCGCCGGACTAGCGGGGGGGCGGCACACCGGGGAGCTGTTTTTT
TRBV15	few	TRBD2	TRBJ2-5	CATSVSGGKETQYF	TGTGCCACCTCGGTTAGCGGGGGAAAAGAGACCCAGTACTTC
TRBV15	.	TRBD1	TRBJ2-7	CATSRDWRGQGTYEQYF	TGTGCCACCAGCCGAGATTGGAGGGGACAGGGGACCTACGAGCAGTACTTC
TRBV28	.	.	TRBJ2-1	CASSSREHNEQFF	TGTGCCAGCAGTTCAAGGGAGCACAATGAGCAGTTCTTC
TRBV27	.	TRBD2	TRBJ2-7	CASSPGTTAYEQYF	TGTGCCAGCAGTCCGGGGACTACCGCCTACGAGCAGTACTTC
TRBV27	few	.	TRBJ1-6	CASTPRGRDNSPLHF	TGTGCCAGCACACCGCGGGGACGTGATAATTCACCCCTCCACTTT
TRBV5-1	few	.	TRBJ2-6	CASSLEVTGANVLTF	TGCGCCAGCAGCTTGGAGGTCACTGGGGCCAACGTCCTGACTTTC
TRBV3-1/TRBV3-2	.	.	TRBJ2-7	CASSQAARQQYF	TGTGCCAGCAGCCAAGCGGCCAGGCAGCAGTACTTC
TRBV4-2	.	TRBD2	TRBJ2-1	CASSQDLRTSAAYNEQFF	TGTGCCAGCAGCCAAGATTTGAGGACTAGCGCCGCCTACAATGAGCAGTTCTTC
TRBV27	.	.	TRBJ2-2	CASSLSFTGKDTGELFF	TGTGCCAGCAGTTTATCGTTCACAGGGAAAGACACCGGGGAGCTGTTTTTT
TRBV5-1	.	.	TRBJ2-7	CASSFLPGDSYEQYF	TGCGCCAGCAGCTTTTTACCCGGGGACTCCTACGAGCAGTACTTC
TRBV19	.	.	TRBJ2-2	CASSIAQNTGELFF	TGTGCCAGTAGTATCGCGCAGAACACCGGGGAGCTGTTTTTT
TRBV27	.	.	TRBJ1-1	CASSPFVGGTEAFF	TGTGCCAGCAGTCCCTTCGTCGGGGGAACTGAAGCTTTCTTT
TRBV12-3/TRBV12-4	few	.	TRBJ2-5	CASSFVSETQYF	TGTGCCAGCAGTTTTGTATCGGAGACCCAGTACTTC
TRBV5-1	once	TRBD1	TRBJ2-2	CASSPSGQGEFNGELFF	TGCGCCAGCAGCCCCTCGGGACAGGGGGAATTTAACGGGGAGCTGTTTTTT
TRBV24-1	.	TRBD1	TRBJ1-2	CATSTPGQGAGYTF	TGTGCCACCAGCACCCCGGGACAGGGTGCTGGCTACACCTTC
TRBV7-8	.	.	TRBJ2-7	CASSLAEGPYEQYF	TGTGCCAGCAGCTTAGCGGAGGGGCCCTACGAGCAGTACTTC
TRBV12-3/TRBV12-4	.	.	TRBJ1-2	CASSDSYYGYTF	TGTGCCAGCTCCGACAGCTACTATGGCTACACCTTC